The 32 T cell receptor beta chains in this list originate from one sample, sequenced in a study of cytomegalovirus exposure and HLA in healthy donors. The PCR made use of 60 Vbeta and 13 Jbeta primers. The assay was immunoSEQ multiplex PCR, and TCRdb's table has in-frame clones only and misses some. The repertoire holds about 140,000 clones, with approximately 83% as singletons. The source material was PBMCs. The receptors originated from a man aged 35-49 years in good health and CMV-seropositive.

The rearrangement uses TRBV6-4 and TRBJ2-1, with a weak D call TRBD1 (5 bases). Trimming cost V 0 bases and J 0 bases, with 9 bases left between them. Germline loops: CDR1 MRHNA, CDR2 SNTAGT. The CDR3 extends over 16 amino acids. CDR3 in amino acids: CASSDSRESSYNEQFF. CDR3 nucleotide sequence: TGTGCCAGCAGTGACTCCAGGGAAAGCTCCTACAATGAGCAGTTCTTC.

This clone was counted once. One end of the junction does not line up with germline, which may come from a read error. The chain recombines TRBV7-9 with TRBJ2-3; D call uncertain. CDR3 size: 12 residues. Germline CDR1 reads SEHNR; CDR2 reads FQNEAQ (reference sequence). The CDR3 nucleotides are TGTTCCAGCAGCTTAGCTTATCAGGAAACCTATTTT. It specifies CSSSLAYQETYF.

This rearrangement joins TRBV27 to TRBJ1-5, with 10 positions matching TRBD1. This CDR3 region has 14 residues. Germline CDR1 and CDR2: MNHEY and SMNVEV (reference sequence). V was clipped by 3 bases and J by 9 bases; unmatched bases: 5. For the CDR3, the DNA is TGTGCCAGCAGTTTGGGGACAGGGGAGGGGCCCCAGCATTTT. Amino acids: CASSLGTGEGPQHF.

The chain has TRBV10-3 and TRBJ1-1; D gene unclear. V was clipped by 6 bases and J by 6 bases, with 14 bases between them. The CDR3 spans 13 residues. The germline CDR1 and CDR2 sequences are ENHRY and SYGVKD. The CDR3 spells CAISPPPVAEAFF. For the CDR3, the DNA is TGTGCCATCAGCCCTCCCCCCGTTGCTGAAGCTTTCTTT.

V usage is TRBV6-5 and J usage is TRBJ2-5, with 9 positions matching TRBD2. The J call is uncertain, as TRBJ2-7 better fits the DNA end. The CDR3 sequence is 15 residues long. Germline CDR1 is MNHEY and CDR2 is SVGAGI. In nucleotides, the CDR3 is TGTGCCAGCAGTTACGGGGTACCTAGCGGGGACGAGCAGTACTTC. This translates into CASSYGVPSGDEQYF.

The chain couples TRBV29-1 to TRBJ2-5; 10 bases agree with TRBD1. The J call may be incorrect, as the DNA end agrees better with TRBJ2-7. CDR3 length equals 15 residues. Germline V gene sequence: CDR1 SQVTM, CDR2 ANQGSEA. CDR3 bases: TGCAGCGTATATTCCGGGACAGGGGATACCTACGAGCAGTACTTC. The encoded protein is CSVYSGTGDTYEQYF.

CDR3 region: CASSAGLLNHEQYF. The CDR3 DNA reads TGTGCCAGCAGTGCGGGACTCCTAAACCACGAGCAGTACTTC. V usage is TRBV2 and J usage is TRBJ2-7; possibly TRBD2 for D (6 bases). With 4 bases removed from V and 5 bases from J, the gap between germline ends came to 15 bases. The germline CDR1 and CDR2 sequences are SNHLY and FYNNEI. The CDR3 has 14 amino acids.

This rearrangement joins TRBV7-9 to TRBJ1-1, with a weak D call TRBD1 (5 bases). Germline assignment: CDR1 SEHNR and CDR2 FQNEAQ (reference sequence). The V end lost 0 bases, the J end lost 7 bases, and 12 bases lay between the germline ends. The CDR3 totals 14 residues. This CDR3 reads CASSLARQPFEAFF. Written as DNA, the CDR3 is TGTGCCAGCAGCTTAGCGCGACAGCCTTTTGAAGCTTTCTTT.

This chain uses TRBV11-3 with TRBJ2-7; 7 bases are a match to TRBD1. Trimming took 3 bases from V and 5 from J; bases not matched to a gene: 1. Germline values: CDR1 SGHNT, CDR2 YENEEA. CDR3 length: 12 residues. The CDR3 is CASSLTGHEQYF. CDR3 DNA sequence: TGTGCCAGCAGCTTGACAGGGCACGAGCAGTACTTC.

CDR3: CASSPGGDTEAFF. CDR3 sequence (DNA): TGTGCCAGCTCACCGGGCGGGGACACTGAAGCTTTCTTT. The V call is TRBV18, the J call TRBJ1-1; D gene ambiguous. The CDR3 spans 13 residues. CDR1 is KGHSH, CDR2 LQKENI, per germline. Trimming removed 3 bases at V and 3 bases at J, with 8 bases between.

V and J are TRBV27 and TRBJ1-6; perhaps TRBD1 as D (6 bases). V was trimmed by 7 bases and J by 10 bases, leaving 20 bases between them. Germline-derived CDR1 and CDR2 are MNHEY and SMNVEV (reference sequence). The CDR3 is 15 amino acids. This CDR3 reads CASNRAPGVGSPLHF. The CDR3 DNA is TGTGCCAGCAATAGGGCCCCAGGGGTAGGGTCACCCCTCCACTTT.

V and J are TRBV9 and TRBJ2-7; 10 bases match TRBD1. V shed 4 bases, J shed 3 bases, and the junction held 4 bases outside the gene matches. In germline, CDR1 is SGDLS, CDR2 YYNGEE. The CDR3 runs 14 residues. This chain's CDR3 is CASSPRTGGYEQYF. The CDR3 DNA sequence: TGTGCCAGCAGCCCGCGGACAGGGGGCTACGAGCAGTACTTC.

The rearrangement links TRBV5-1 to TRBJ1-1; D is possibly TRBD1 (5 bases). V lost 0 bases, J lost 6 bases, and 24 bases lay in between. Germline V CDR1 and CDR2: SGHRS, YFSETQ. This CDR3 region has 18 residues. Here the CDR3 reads CASSLARGEAVRRSEAFF. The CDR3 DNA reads TGCGCCAGCAGCTTGGCTCGAGGGGAGGCGGTCCGGAGGTCTGAAGCTTTCTTT.

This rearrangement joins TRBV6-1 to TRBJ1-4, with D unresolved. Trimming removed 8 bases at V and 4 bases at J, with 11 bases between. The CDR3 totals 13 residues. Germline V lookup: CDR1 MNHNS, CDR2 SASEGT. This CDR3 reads CASAWGVNEKLFF. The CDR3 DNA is TGTGCCAGCGCTTGGGGAGTTAATGAAAAACTGTTTTTT.

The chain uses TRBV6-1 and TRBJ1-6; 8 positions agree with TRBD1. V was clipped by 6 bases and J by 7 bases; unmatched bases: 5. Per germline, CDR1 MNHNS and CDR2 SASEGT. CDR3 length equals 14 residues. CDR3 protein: CASSQDRANSPLHF. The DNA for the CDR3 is TGTGCCAGCAGCCAGGACAGGGCCAATTCACCCCTCCACTTT.

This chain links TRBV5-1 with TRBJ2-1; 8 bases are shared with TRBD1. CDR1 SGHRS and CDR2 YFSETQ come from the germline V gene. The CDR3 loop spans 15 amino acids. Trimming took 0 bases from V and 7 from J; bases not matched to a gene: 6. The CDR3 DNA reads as TGCGCCAGCAGCTTGGCGACAGGGGCAGGGAATGAGCAGTTCTTC. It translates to CASSLATGAGNEQFF.

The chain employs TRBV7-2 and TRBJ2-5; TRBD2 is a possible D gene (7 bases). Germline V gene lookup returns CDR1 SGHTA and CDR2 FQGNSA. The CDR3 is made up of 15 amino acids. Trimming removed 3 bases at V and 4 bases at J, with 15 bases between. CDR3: CASSFPRGARETQYF. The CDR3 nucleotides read TGTGCCAGCAGCTTCCCTCGGGGGGCCCGAGAGACCCAGTACTTC.

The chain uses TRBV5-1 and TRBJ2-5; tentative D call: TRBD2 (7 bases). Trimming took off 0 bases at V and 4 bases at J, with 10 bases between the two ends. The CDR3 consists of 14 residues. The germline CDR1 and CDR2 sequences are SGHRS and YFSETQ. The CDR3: CASSLVAGAETQYF. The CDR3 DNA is TGCGCCAGCAGCTTGGTTGCGGGGGCAGAGACCCAGTACTTC. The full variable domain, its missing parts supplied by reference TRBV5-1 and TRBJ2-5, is KAGVTQTPRYLIKTRGQQVTLSCSPISGHRSVSWYQQTPGQGLQFLFEYFSETQRNKGNFPGRFSGRQFSNSRSEMNVSTLELGDSALYLCASSLVAGAETQYFGPGTRLLVL.

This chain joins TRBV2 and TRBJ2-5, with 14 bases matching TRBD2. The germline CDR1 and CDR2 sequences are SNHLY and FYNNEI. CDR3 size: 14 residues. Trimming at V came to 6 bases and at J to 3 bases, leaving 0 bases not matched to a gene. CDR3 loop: CASRGLAGEETQYF. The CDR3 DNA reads TGTGCCAGCAGGGGACTAGCGGGGGAAGAGACCCAGTACTTC.

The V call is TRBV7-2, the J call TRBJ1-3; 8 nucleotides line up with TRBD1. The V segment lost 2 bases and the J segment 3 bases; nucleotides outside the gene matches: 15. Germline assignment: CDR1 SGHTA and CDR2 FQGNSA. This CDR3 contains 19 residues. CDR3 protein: CASSLSPFRGQGGGNTIYF. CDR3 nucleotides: TGTGCCAGCAGCTTATCTCCATTCAGAGGACAGGGTGGTGGAAACACCATATATTTT. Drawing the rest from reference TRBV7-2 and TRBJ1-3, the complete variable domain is GAGVSQSPSNKVTEKGKDVELRCDPISGHTALYWYRQSLGQGLEFLIYFQGNSAPDKSGLPSDRFSAERTGGSVSTLTIQRTQQEDSAVYLCASSLSPFRGQGGGNTIYFGEGSWLTVV.

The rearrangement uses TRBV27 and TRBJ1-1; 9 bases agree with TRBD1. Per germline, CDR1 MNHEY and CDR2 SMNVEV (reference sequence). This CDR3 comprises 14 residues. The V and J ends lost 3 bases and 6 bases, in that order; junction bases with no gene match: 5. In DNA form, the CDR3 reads TGTGCCAGCAGTTTGAACAGGGGGCGGTCTGAAGCTTTCTTT. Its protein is CASSLNRGRSEAFF.

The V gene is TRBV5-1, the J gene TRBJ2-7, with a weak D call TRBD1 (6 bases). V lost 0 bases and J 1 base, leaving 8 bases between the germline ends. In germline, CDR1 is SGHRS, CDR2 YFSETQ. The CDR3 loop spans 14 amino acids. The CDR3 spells CASSLVQGSYEQYF. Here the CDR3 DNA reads TGCGCCAGCAGCTTGGTACAGGGTTCCTACGAGCAGTACTTC. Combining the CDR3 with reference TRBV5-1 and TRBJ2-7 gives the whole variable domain KAGVTQTPRYLIKTRGQQVTLSCSPISGHRSVSWYQQTPGQGLQFLFEYFSETQRNKGNFPGRFSGRQFSNSRSEMNVSTLELGDSALYLCASSLVQGSYEQYFGPGTRLTVT.

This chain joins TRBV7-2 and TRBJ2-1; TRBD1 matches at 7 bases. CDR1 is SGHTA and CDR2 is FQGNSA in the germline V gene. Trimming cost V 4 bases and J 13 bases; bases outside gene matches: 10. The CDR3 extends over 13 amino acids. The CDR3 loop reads CASSSGQAPVQFF. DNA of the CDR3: TGTGCCAGCAGCTCCGGACAGGCCCCGGTACAGTTCTTC.

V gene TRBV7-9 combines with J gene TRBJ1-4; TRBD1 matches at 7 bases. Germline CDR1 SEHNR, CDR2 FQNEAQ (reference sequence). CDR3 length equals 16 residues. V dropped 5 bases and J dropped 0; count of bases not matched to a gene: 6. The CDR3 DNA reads TGTGCCAGCAGCGTAGGGACAGCAGCAACTAATGAAAAACTGTTTTTT. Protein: CASSVGTAATNEKLFF.

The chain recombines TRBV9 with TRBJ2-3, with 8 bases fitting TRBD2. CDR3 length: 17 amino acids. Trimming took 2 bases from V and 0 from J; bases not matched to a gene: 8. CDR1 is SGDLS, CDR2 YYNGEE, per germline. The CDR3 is CASSVGGGIPSTDTQYF. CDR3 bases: TGTGCCAGCAGCGTTGGCGGGGGGATTCCTAGCACAGATACGCAGTATTTT. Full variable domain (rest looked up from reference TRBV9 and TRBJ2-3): DSGVTQTPKHLITATGQRVTLRCSPRSGDLSVYWYQQSLDQGLQFLIQYYNGEERAKGNILERFSAQQFPDLHSELNLSSLELGDSALYFCASSVGGGIPSTDTQYFGPGTRLTVL.

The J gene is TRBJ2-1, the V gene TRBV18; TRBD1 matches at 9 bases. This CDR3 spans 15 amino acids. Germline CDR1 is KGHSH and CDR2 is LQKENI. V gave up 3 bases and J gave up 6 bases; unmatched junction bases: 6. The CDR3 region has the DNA TGTGCCAGCTCACCCGGGACAGGGTCTAGCAATGAGCAGTTCTTC. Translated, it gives CASSPGTGSSNEQFF.

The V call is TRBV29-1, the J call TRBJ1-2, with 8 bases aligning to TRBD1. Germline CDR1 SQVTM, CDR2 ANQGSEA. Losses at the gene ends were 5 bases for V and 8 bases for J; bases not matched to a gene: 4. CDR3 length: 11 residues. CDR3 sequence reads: CSVRQGMGYTF. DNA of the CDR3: TGCAGCGTTCGACAGGGGATGGGCTACACCTTC. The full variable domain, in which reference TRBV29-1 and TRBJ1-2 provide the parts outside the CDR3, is SAVISQKPSRDICQRGTSLTIQCQVDSQVTMMFWYRQQPGQSLTLIATANQGSEATYESGFVIDKFPISRPNLTFSTLTVSNMSPEDSSIYLCSVRQGMGYTFGSGTRLTVV.

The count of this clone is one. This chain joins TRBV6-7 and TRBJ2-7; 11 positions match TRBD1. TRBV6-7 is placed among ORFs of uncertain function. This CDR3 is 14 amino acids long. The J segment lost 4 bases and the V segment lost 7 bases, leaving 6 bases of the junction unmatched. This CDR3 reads CASTRTGGAYEQYF. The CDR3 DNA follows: TGTGCCAGCACCCGGACAGGGGGCGCATACGAGCAGTACTTC.

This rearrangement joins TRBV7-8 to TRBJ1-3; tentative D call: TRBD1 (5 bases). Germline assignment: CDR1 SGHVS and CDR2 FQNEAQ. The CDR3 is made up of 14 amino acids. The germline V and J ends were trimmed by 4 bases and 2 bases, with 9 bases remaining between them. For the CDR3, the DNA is TGTGCCAGCAGCTCAGGGTTCGCTGGAAACACCATATATTTT. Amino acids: CASSSGFAGNTIYF. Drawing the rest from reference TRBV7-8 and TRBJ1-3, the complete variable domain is GAGVSQSPRYKVAKRGQDVALRCDPISGHVSLFWYQQALGQGPEFLTYFQNEAQLDKSGLPSDRFFAERPEGSVSTLKIQRTQQEDSAVYLCASSSGFAGNTIYFGEGSWLTVV.

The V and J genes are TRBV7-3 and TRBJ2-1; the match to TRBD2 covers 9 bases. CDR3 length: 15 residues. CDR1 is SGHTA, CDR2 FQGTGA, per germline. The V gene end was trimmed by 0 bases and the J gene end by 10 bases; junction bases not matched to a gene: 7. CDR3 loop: CASSLTSGSVEEQFF. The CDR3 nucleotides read TGTGCCAGCAGCTTAACTAGCGGGAGTGTAGAGGAGCAGTTCTTC.

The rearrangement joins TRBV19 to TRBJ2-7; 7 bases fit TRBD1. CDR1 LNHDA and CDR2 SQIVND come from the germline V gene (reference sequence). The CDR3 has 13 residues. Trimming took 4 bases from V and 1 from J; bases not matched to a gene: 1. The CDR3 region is CASSTTGSYEQYF. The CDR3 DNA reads TGTGCCAGTAGTACGACAGGGTCCTACGAGCAGTACTTC. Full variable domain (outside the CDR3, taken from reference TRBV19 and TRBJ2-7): DGGITQSPKYLFRKEGQNVTLSCEQNLNHDAMYWYRQDPGQGLRLIYYSQIVNDFQKGDIAEGYSVSREKKESFPLTVTSAQKNPTAFYLCASSTTGSYEQYFGPGTRLTVT.

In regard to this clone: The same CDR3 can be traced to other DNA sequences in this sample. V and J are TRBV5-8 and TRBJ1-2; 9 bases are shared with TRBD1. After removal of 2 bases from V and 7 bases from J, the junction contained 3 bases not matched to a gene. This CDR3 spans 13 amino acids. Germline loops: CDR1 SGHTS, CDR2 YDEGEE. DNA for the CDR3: TGTGCCAGCAGCTTCCGGGACAGGGTTGGCTACACCTTC. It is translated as CASSFRDRVGYTF. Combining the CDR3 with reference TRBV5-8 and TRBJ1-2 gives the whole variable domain EAGVTQSPTHLIKTRGQQATLRCSPISGHTSVYWYQQALGLGLQFLLWYDEGEERNRGNFPPRFSGRQFPNYSSELNVNALELEDSALYLCASSFRDRVGYTFGSGTRLTVV.